The clone carrying this TCR beta chain occurred once. Its antigen is not known. This sample is drawn from a study of metastatic and nonmetastatic thyroid tumors. At the level of the study: Thyroid patients, malignant and benign, had repertoires compared across blood and tumor or nodule tissue.

General study results and limits: When malignant thyroid tumors were compared with benign nodules, TCR beta diversity was reportedly significantly higher in the malignant tumors. This held in both blood and tumor samples.

Treatment of any kind had been given to no patient before thyroid surgery. In the source study's methods: For papillary thyroid cancer, a distant-metastasis classifier was constructed from CDR3 differences observed across clinicopathological groups. Using MiXCR, TCRdb reanalyzed the PCR reads. For this entry, the V and J calls and clone size follow TCRdb and not the study's own pipeline. The sample records approximately 30,000 clones, around 15% being singletons. Trimming removed 0 bases at V and 6 bases at J, with 7 bases between. From germline, CDR1 is DFQATT and CDR2 SNEGSKA (reference sequence). The CDR3 totals 12 residues.

This receptor was obtained from a male donor with papillary thyroid cancer or a benign thyroid nodule (not recorded which). Some clones in this sample may be carry-over from other donors' samples. The chain is built from TRBV20-1 and TRBJ2-3; D perhaps matches TRBD2 (6 bases). Sequenced: blood. Written as DNA, the CDR3 is TGCAGTGCTAGAGATGCGGGGGATACGCAGTATTTT. It codes for CSARDAGDTQYF.